This TCR beta chain was obtained from a study of shared T cell receptors in the human thymus. Trimming removed 2 bases from V and 2 bases from J, with 12 bases in between. There are 15 residues in the CDR3. Germline lookup yields CDR1 SGHTA and CDR2 FQGNSA. Sequencing used immunoSEQ multiplex PCR; TCRdb keeps in-frame clones, though not all of them. The sample comprises some 640,000 clones, roughly 86% of which are singletons, and roughly 0.0086% rests with the top ten. The same sample was also used in a study of human thymus T cells. That report notes: Healthy Finnish infants undergoing corrective surgery for congenital heart defects provided the donor material. Resections that were taken during corrective heart surgery supplied the thymus tissue. Thymic and blood repertoires appeared to display a bias in their usage of V and J genes. Unrelated individuals were reported by related research to share highly overlapping thymic repertoires.

What was sequenced was thymocytes. This TCR derives from a boy less than two years old with a congenital heart defect. The chain links TRBV7-2 to TRBJ2-5, with a weak D call TRBD2 (6 bases). The CDR3 spells CASSLLRETQETQYF. CDR3 coding DNA: TGTGCCAGCAGCTTACTCCGGGAGACACAAGAGACCCAGTACTTC.